Each of the 24 T cell receptor beta chains below was sequenced from the same sample in a study of response to subunit inactivated influenza vaccine. TCRdb reanalysed the RT-PCR reads using MiXCR and keeps one entry per CDR3 protein. Altogether 650,000 or so distinct CDR3 sequences are present, around 13% being singletons, with the ten largest covering 7.5% to 8%. The material sequenced was PBMCs from blood, taken less than 15 days before vaccination. The receptors were gathered from a man aged 45 to 65 who received an inactivated influenza vaccine.

This clonotype was seen only a few times. The V call is TRBV7-8, the J call TRBJ2-2; maybe TRBD2 (5 bases). CDR3 length equals 18 residues. The V and J ends lost 7 bases and 1 base respectively, with 22 bases between them. Per the germline V gene, CDR1 is SGHVS and CDR2 is FQNEAQ. The CDR3 region is CASTLRGLAELNTGELFF. The CDR3 DNA is TGTGCCAGCACCCTACGGGGTCTGGCGGAATTGAACACCGGGGAGCTGTTTTTT. The full variable domain, rest sourced from reference TRBV7-8 and TRBJ2-2, is GAGVSQSPRYKVAKRGQDVALRCDPISGHVSLFWYQQALGQGPEFLTYFQNEAQLDKSGLPSDRFFAERPEGSVSTLKIQRTQQEDSAVYLCASTLRGLAELNTGELFFGEGSRLTVL.

This clonotype occurred a few times. The genes are TRBV20-1 and TRBJ1-2; D is possibly TRBD1 (6 bases). CDR1 and CDR2 (germline): DFQATT, SNEGSKA (reference sequence). This CDR3 contains 11 residues. Deletions cut 0 bases from V and 9 bases from J, with 8 bases between. CDR3 amino acids: CSAREQGSYTF. CDR3 DNA sequence: TGCAGTGCTAGAGAGCAGGGGAGCTACACCTTC.

The chain is built from TRBV7-8 and TRBJ2-1, with 13 nucleotides matching TRBD2. Germline trimming cut 5 bases from V and 0 bases from J; bases unmatched to any gene: 7. The CDR3 runs to 18 residues. Germline V gene data show CDR1 as SGHVS and CDR2 as FQNEAQ. CDR3 region: CASSNGTSGIRSYNEQFF. Here the CDR3 DNA reads TGTGCCAGCAGCAATGGGACTAGCGGGATTCGCTCCTACAATGAGCAGTTCTTC.

This clonotype turned up a few times. Here the CDR3 DNA reads TGCAGTGCTAGATCCCGGGATACCTACGAGCAGTACTTC. It encodes CSARSRDTYEQYF. The V call is TRBV20-1, the J call TRBJ2-7; possible D gene TRBD2, 5 bases. Germline CDR1 DFQATT, CDR2 SNEGSKA (reference sequence). Trimming cost V 2 bases and J 2 bases, with 10 bases left between them. This CDR3 is built from 13 residues.

This clonotype came up a few times. This chain links TRBV20-1 with TRBJ2-7, with TRBD2 identical over 9 bases. The CDR3 runs to 14 residues. The V segment lost 0 bases and the J segment 2 bases; nucleotides outside the gene matches: 2. The germline V gene has CDR1 DFQATT and CDR2 SNEGSKA (reference sequence). CDR3 amino acids: CSARDLAGTYEQYF. CDR3 nucleotides: TGCAGTGCTAGAGATCTAGCGGGAACCTACGAGCAGTACTTC.

This clonotype was seen a handful of times. The chain recombines TRBV14 with TRBJ2-2, with D unclear. The length of the CDR3 is 15 residues. The V end lost 1 base, the J end lost 0 bases, and 6 bases lay between the germline ends. Germline V gives CDR1 SGHDN, CDR2 FVKESK. CDR3 sequence (DNA): TGTGCCAGCAGCCAAGTACGGCCGAACACCGGGGAGCTGTTTTTT. It encodes CASSQVRPNTGELFF.

V gene TRBV7-8 combines with J gene TRBJ2-7; no definite D call. V was clipped by 4 bases and J by 7 bases, with 17 bases between them. Germline V gives CDR1 SGHVS, CDR2 FQNEAQ. The CDR3 sequence is 14 residues long. Here the CDR3 DNA reads TGTGCCAGCAGCTACGACACTTATTTGGGGGAGCAGTACTTC. Amino acid sequence: CASSYDTYLGEQYF. Combining the CDR3 with reference TRBV7-8 and TRBJ2-7 gives the whole variable domain GAGVSQSPRYKVAKRGQDVALRCDPISGHVSLFWYQQALGQGPEFLTYFQNEAQLDKSGLPSDRFFAERPEGSVSTLKIQRTQQEDSAVYLCASSYDTYLGEQYFGPGTRLTVT.

Only a few counts were recorded for this clonotype. V and J are TRBV7-2 and TRBJ1-5, with D unclear. Germline V gives CDR1 SGHTA, CDR2 FQGNSA. V lost 3 bases, J lost 7 bases, and 10 bases lay in between. The CDR3 extends over 13 amino acids. Here the CDR3 DNA reads TGTGCCAGCAGCTTCCACCTAGGGCAGCCCCAGCATTTT. This encodes CASSFHLGQPQHF.

In its sample, this clonotype was seen a few times. The chain has TRBV9 and TRBJ2-3, with 7 bases fitting TRBD2. The trim removed 0 bases at V and 6 bases at J, leaving 4 bases unmatched. Per the germline V gene, CDR1 is SGDLS and CDR2 is YYNGEE. The CDR3 is 14 amino acids. DNA of the CDR3: TGTGCCAGCAGCGTAGCAGCGGGAACGGATACGCAGTATTTT. The encoded protein is CASSVAAGTDTQYF.

V gene TRBV12-3 or TRBV12-4 combines with J gene TRBJ2-7; no clear D gene. The germline V and J ends were trimmed by 7 bases and 3 bases, with 16 bases remaining between them. The length of the CDR3 is 14 residues. The CDR3 DNA is TGTGCCAGCACCACCTCGGACGGAGTCTACGAGCAGTACTTC. This sequence encodes CASTTSDGVYEQYF.

In this sample, this clonotype turned up a few times. The V and J genes are TRBV10-3 and TRBJ2-5; maybe TRBD2 (6 bases). In germline, CDR1 is ENHRY, CDR2 SYGVKD. The CDR3 consists of 13 residues. The V and J ends lost 3 bases and 3 bases respectively, with 8 bases between them. This chain's CDR3 is CAISESGEETQYF. Written as DNA, the CDR3 is TGTGCCATCAGTGAATCGGGAGAAGAGACCCAGTACTTC.

Points on this clonotype: This sequence may be a read error, since a much larger clone differs from it by one base. The V and J genes are TRBV5-1 and TRBJ2-2; no clear D gene. The CDR3 loop spans 15 amino acids. Looked up from germline, CDR1 is SGHRS and CDR2 is YFSETQ. CDR3 sequence (DNA): TGCGCCAGCAGCTTGGCCAGATCGAACAGCGGGGAGCTGTTTTTT. It translates to CASSLARSNSGELFF.

V usage is TRBV5-1 and J usage is TRBJ2-1; tentative D call: TRBD1 (6 bases). The germline V gene encodes CDR1 SGHRS and CDR2 YFSETQ. The CDR3 extends over 19 amino acids. The ends were cut back, 4 bases at V and 7 bases at J, with 30 bases in the middle. CDR3 coding DNA: TGCGCCAGCAGCACAGTACAGGGTGGGGAGCGATTAACCTTGAATGAGCAGTTCTTC. Protein product: CASSTVQGGERLTLNEQFF.

Of note for this clonotype: An end of the junction differs from the germline gene, which may be a read error. This sequence joins TRBV9 and TRBJ2-3; TRBD2 might be the D (5 bases). This CDR3 is built from 13 residues. Germline assignment: CDR1 SGDLS and CDR2 YYNGEE. The CDR3 loop is CASSVAVTDTQYF. The CDR3 nucleotides are TGTGCCAGTAGCGTGGCAGTCACAGATACGCAGTATTTT.

This clonotype was picked up a small number of times. V usage is TRBV11-2 and J usage is TRBJ1-2, with 7 bases identical to TRBD1. CDR1 SGHAT and CDR2 FQNNGV come from the germline V gene. This CDR3 has 18 residues. V shed 7 bases and J 4 bases; nucleotides not matched to a gene: 21. CDR3 loop: CASNPLVGPREGAYGYTF. Written as DNA, the CDR3 is TGTGCCAGCAACCCCTTAGTCGGGCCTCGGGAGGGGGCCTATGGCTACACCTTC.

V gene TRBV4-1 combines with J gene TRBJ2-5, with D tentatively TRBD1 (6 bases). The CDR3 has 16 residues. CDR1 is MGHRA, CDR2 YSYEKL, per germline. The V end lost 1 base, the J end lost 2 bases, and 14 bases lay between the germline ends. CDR3 region: CASSQAPGDSQETQYF. DNA for the CDR3: TGCGCCAGCAGCCAAGCCCCAGGGGATTCACAAGAGACCCAGTACTTC.

V is TRBV2 and J is TRBJ2-3; 7 nucleotides match TRBD2. The germline gives CDR1 SNHLY, CDR2 FYNNEI. V lost 2 bases and J lost 0; bases outside the gene matches: 11. This CDR3 contains 18 residues. The CDR3 loop is CASSEREGSPPSTDTQYF. The CDR3 nucleotides are TGTGCCAGCAGTGAAAGGGAGGGCTCACCCCCTAGCACAGATACGCAGTATTTT.

This clonotype was counted a few times. The V and J genes are TRBV5-1 and TRBJ2-1, with 8 bases that match TRBD1. Trimming cost V 5 bases and J 0 bases; bases outside gene matches: 4. CDR1 SGHRS and CDR2 YFSETQ come from the germline V gene. This CDR3 region has 15 residues. CDR3: CASRRGQGSYNEQFF. DNA of the CDR3: TGCGCCAGCAGACGCGGACAGGGCTCCTACAATGAGCAGTTCTTC.

The chain combines TRBV12-3 or TRBV12-4 with TRBJ1-2, with D unresolved. The germline V and J ends were trimmed by 1 base and 4 bases, with 10 bases remaining between them. CDR3 length equals 14 residues. This CDR3 is CASSLVSAAYGYTF. The DNA of the CDR3 is TGTGCCAGCAGTTTAGTGTCAGCTGCCTATGGCTACACCTTC.

This clonotype has just a few counts. This rearrangement joins TRBV6-1 to TRBJ2-5; a possible D gene is TRBD2 (6 bases). V was cut by 6 bases and J by 4 bases, with 18 bases left in between. The germline CDR1 and CDR2 sequences are MNHNS and SASEGT. The CDR3 runs 15 residues. In DNA, the CDR3 is TGTGCCAGCAGACGACTAGGTACCTTGGGAGAGACCCAGTACTTC. It codes for CASRRLGTLGETQYF.

This clonotype was seen ten or more times. The V call is TRBV7-9, the J call TRBJ1-1; 8 bases agree with TRBD1. V trimming: 3 bases; J trimming: 2 bases; junction bases outside the gene matches: 2. Germline V lookup: CDR1 SEHNR, CDR2 FQNEAQ (reference sequence). The length of the CDR3 is 14 residues. This CDR3 is CASSLTGENTEAFF. The CDR3 region has the DNA TGTGCCAGCAGCTTGACAGGGGAAAACACTGAAGCTTTCTTT.

The V and J genes are TRBV5-6 and TRBJ2-7; tentatively, D is TRBD2 (7 bases). Per the germline V gene, CDR1 is SGHDT and CDR2 is YYEEEE. CDR3 length equals 16 residues. Between the trimmed V and J ends, which lost 3 bases and 7 bases, there was a span of 23 bases. The CDR3 is CASSSPPTGGLWEQYF. CDR3 DNA sequence: TGTGCCAGCAGCTCCCCGCCAACCGGGGGGCTCTGGGAGCAGTACTTC. Full variable domain (outside the CDR3, taken from reference TRBV5-6 and TRBJ2-7): DAGVTQSPTHLIKTRGQQVTLRCSPKSGHDTVSWYQQALGQGPQFIFQYYEEEERQRGNFPDRFSGHQFPNYSSELNVNALLLGDSALYLCASSSPPTGGLWEQYFGPGTRLTVT.

The chain couples TRBV7-9 to TRBJ2-4, with D perhaps TRBD1 (6 bases). Trimming removed 6 bases at V and 5 bases at J, with 14 bases between. From germline, CDR1 is SEHNR and CDR2 FQNEAQ (reference sequence). The CDR3 totals 14 residues. CDR3 coding DNA: TGTGCCAGCAGTCGTATTGCAGGGGAAAACATTCAGTACTTC. The encoded protein is CASSRIAGENIQYF.

The chain joins TRBV10-3 to TRBJ2-7; 9 nucleotides line up with TRBD2. CDR3 length: 14 amino acids. Germline CDR1 ENHRY, CDR2 SYGVKD. V trimming: 6 bases; J trimming: 2 bases; junction bases outside the gene matches: 5. The CDR3 loop reads CAIRRLAEAYEQYF. CDR3 nucleotide sequence: TGTGCCATCAGGAGACTAGCGGAAGCCTACGAGCAGTACTTC.